This record concerns one TCR beta chain sequence. The antigen is not known. The data stem from a study of T cell responses to AZD1222 COVID-19 vaccine. General study results and limits: Mostly white British, mostly female donors; authors suggested clonal diversity may be underestimated. In the spike-specific TCR repertoire, nearly half reportedly target unmutated variant regions. Seropositivity was recorded at baseline in only 5 or 6 AZD1222 recipients.

Assay: immunoSEQ multiplex PCR; the TCRdb copy retains only in-frame clones and omits some. Of some 63,000 clones listed, roughly 84% are singletons. The sample in question was peripheral blood, obtained on day 0 of AZD1222 vaccination. The sequence was collected from an adult in good health.

The CDR3 nucleotides read TGCGCCAGCAGCCTTGCGGACAGGGGGTATGGCTACACCTTC. This codes for CASSLADRGYGYTF. V and J are TRBV5-1 and TRBJ1-2; 10 bases are shared with TRBD1. The CDR3 totals 14 residues. V shed 4 bases and J 5 bases; nucleotides not matched to a gene: 5. The germline CDR1 and CDR2 sequences are SGHRS and YFSETQ.